The rows below give T cell receptor beta chains drawn from one sample of a study of CD4 and CD8 cells across lung adenocarcinoma regions. MiXCR, run by TCRdb on the PCR reads, gives a single entry per CDR3 protein. Found here are around 19,000 distinct CDR3 sequences, roughly 54% of them singletons; the top ten hold about 30%. The sequenced material came from CD8+ T cells from the center of a lung tumor. These receptors were taken from a female donor with lung adenocarcinoma. The CD4 and CD8 labels of this study may be unreliable. Each CDR3 is given with its conserved first and last residue. A D gene is named only where the DNA matches it firmly. Clone sizes are given selectively: once, few, many, or a class where the clone is expanded.

TRBV10-3	TRBJ2-1	.	.	CAMSVQGERVNKQYF	TGTGCCATGAGTGTGCAGGGTGAGAGGGTCAATAAGCAGTACTTT
TRBV6-1	TRBJ2-1	TRBD2	.	CASFSSGGYEQFF	TGTGCCAGCTTTTCTAGCGGGGGATATGAGCAGTTCTTC
TRBV5-1	TRBJ2-1	.	.	CASSLVPGVSYNEQFF	TGCGCCAGCAGCTTGGTGCCAGGGGTTTCCTACAATGAGCAGTTCTTC
TRBV6-1	TRBJ1-3	.	.	CASRRWEASSGNTIYF	TGTGCCAGCAGGCGCTGGGAGGCCAGCTCTGGAAACACCATATATTTT
TRBV10-1	TRBJ2-1	TRBD2	large	CASSGTGGPQFF	TGCGCCAGCAGTGGGACGGGAGGGCCCCAGTTCTTC
TRBV27	TRBJ2-1	.	.	CASSSSPVNEQFF	TGTGCCAGCAGTTCCTCTCCTGTCAATGAGCAGTTCTTC
TRBV6-1	TRBJ1-6	TRBD1	.	CASIPGQGSREQHF	TGTGCCAGCATTCCGGGACAGGGTTCCCGTGAGCAGCACTTT
TRBV7-2	TRBJ2-1	.	.	CASSLSVSDNEQFF	TGTGCCAGCAGCTTATCCGTCTCCGATAATGAGCAGTTCTTC
TRBV27	TRBJ1-2	.	once	CASSSLWANYEYTF	TGTGCCAGCAGTTCGTTGTGGGCGAACTATGAATACACCTTT
TRBV6-1	TRBJ2-7	TRBD1	.	CASSRFRQGIEQYF	TGTGCCAGCAGTCGTTTCCGACAGGGCATCGAGCAGTACTTC
TRBV9	TRBJ2-3	.	.	CASSGITSGDTQYF	TGTGCCAGCAGCGGGATAACCTCCGGAGATACGCAGTATTTT
TRBV6-1	TRBJ2-4	.	many	CASSEAVYVENIQYF	TGTGCCAGCAGTGAAGCTGTGTATGTTGAAAACATTCAGTACTTC
TRBV6-1	TRBJ2-1	TRBD2	.	CASSGLAGASYNEQFF	TGTGCCAGCAGTGGTCTAGCGGGAGCGTCCTACAATGAGCAGTTCTTC
TRBV6-1	TRBJ2-1	.	medium-sized	CASRGQPSYNEQFF	TGTGCCAGCAGAGGACAGCCCTCCTACAATGAGCAGTTCTTC
TRBV6-1	TRBJ2-3	.	few	CASSRGTTDTQYF	TGTGCCAGCAGCCGGGGGACCACAGATACGCAGTATTTT
TRBV6-1	TRBJ2-3	TRBD1	medium-sized	CASSESTGGTDTQYF	TGTGCCAGCAGTGAATCGACAGGGGGCACAGATACGCAGTATTTT
TRBV10-1	TRBJ2-1	.	large	CASSGGAAILDNEQFF	TGCGCCAGCAGTGGAGGAGCGGCAATTCTGGACAATGAGCAGTTCTTC
TRBV6-5	TRBJ2-1	TRBD1	.	CASSNIGQGAYNEQFF	TGTGCCAGCAGTAACATTGGACAGGGAGCCTACAATGAGCAGTTCTTC
TRBV27	TRBJ2-5	TRBD2	.	CASSFGTRGGGTQYF	TGTGCCAGCAGTTTTGGGACTAGAGGAGGTGGGACCCAGTACTTC
TRBV6-1	TRBJ2-4	.	.	CASREGPGDTQYF	TGTGCCAGCAGGGAGGGACCAGGAGATACTCAGTACTTC
TRBV11-3	TRBJ2-1	.	few	CASSLSVDNEQFF	TGTGCCAGCAGCTTGAGCGTCGACAATGAGCAGTTCTTC
TRBV6-1	TRBJ2-1	TRBD1	many	CASIPRQGVSYNEQFF	TGTGCCAGCATTCCCCGACAGGGGGTTTCGTACAATGAGCAGTTCTTC
TRBV7-2	TRBJ2-5	.	few	CASSLAGTGETQYF	TGTGCCAGCAGCTTAGCCGGGACTGGGGAGACCCAGTACTTC
TRBV6-1	TRBJ2-3	.	.	CASRAHTDTQYF	TGTGCCAGCAGGGCGCACACAGATACGCAGTATTTT
TRBV6-1	TRBJ2-7	TRBD2	.	CASRVLGAGAANEQYF	TGTGCCAGCAGGGTCCTAGGGGCGGGAGCCGCCAATGAGCAGTACTTC
TRBV6-4	TRBJ2-3	.	.	CASNPFTDTQYF	TGTGCCAGCAACCCCTTCACAGATACGCAGTATTTT
TRBV6-5	TRBJ1-2	.	few	CASSYRGGYGYTF	TGTGCCAGCAGTTACAGGGGCGGGTATGGCTACACCTTC
TRBV27	TRBJ2-4	.	.	CASRGFVANIQYF	TGTGCCAGCAGAGGGTTTGTAGCCAACATCCAGTACTTC
TRBV27	TRBJ2-4	.	large	CASRKQGLSNKNIQYF	TGTGCCAGCAGAAAACAAGGACTGTCCAACAAAAACATTCAGTACTTC
TRBV10-1	TRBJ2-1	TRBD2	once	CASSLAGTSGYNEQFF	TGCGCCAGCAGTTTAGCCGGGACTAGCGGTTACAATGAGCAGTTCTTC
TRBV6-1	TRBJ2-4	TRBD2	many	CASSTGTSFGKNIQYF	TGTGCCAGCAGCACCGGGACTAGTTTCGGCAAAAACATTCAGTACTTC
TRBV7-2	TRBJ2-4	.	.	CASSLGGSNIQYF	TGTGCCAGCAGCTTAGGGGGCTCAAACATTCAGTACTTC
TRBV7-2	TRBJ2-4	.	once	CASSLGWRWGKDTQYF	TGTGCCAGCAGCTTAGGGTGGCGGTGGGGCAAAGACACTCAGTATTTC
TRBV20-1	TRBJ2-6	.	.	CSAIPDSGANVLYF	TGCAGTGCAATCCCCGACTCTGGGGCCAACGTCCTGTATTTC
TRBV10-2	TRBJ2-1	.	.	CASSEWNEQFF	TGCGCCAGCAGTGAGTGGAATGAGCAGTTCTTC
TRBV6-4	TRBJ2-1	TRBD2	few	CASSEGGISGLEQFF	TGTGCCAGCAGTGAGGGGGGGATTAGCGGCCTTGAGCAGTTCTTC
TRBV10-1	TRBJ2-4	.	.	CRSTGRRDQNTQYF	TGCCGCAGCACGGGGCGGCGAGACCAAAATACTCAGTACTTC
TRBV30	TRBJ1-5	.	few	CAWNKGPNQPQHF	TGTGCCTGGAACAAGGGTCCAAATCAGCCCCAGCATTTT
TRBV11-2	TRBJ2-2	TRBD1	few	CASQPGQGGELFF	TGTGCCAGCCAACCCGGACAGGGAGGGGAGCTGTTTTTT
TRBV25-1	TRBJ2-3	.	few	CASSDMFGAHEDTQYF	TGTGCCAGCAGTGATATGTTCGGGGCCCACGAGGATACGCAGTATTTT
TRBV6-1	TRBJ2-1	.	few	CASSEEWGGKYNEQFF	TGTGCCAGCAGTGAAGAATGGGGAGGCAAGTACAATGAGCAGTTCTTC
TRBV6-8	TRBJ2-7	.	.	CASGGLGGRHSVTQYF	TGTGCCAGCGGGGGGCTTGGGGGCCGTCACAGTGTGACGCAGTACTTC
TRBV27	TRBJ2-3	.	.	CASGQRVGVKDTQYF	TGTGCCAGCGGGCAGCGGGTAGGAGTCAAAGATACGCAGTATTTT